A selection of T cell receptor beta chains follows, all from one sample in a study of CD8+ T cells in alopecia areata. Method: immunoSEQ multiplex PCR; TCRdb's copy keeps in-frame clones and lacks some. The table lists a few hundred thousand clones, 50% to 75% of them singletons. Sequences were derived from CD4+ T cells sorted from blood, sampled around week 53, from a patient treated with tofacitinib. The receptors were sampled from a human donor with alopecia areata. CDR3s include the opening cysteine and the closing phenylalanine or tryptophan. D genes are given only for firm matches. Size values are once, few and many counts, or a class for expanded clones, and some rows have none.

clone_size d_call j_call v_call cdr3_aa cdr3_nt
. . TRBJ1-1 TRBV30 CAWSVGSNTEAFF TGTGCCTGGAGTGTAGGGTCAAACACTGAAGCTTTCTTT
. TRBD1 TRBJ2-1 TRBV7-9 CASSLGTGLSYNEQFF TGTGCCAGCAGCTTGGGGACAGGGCTCTCCTACAATGAGCAGTTCTTC
few . TRBJ2-6 TRBV29-1 CSVGVSGANVLTF TGCAGCGTTGGGGTTTCTGGGGCCAACGTCCTGACTTTC
few . TRBJ1-1 TRBV29-1 CSVGGRRPAEAFF TGCAGCGTTGGGGGCCGCCGCCCCGCTGAAGCTTTCTTT
few . TRBJ1-3 TRBV10-3 CAISDVSSGNTIYF TGTGCCATCAGCGACGTGAGCTCTGGAAACACCATATATTTT
. TRBD1 TRBJ2-2 TRBV7-2 CAGGQITGELFF TGTGCCGGGGGACAGATTACCGGGGAGCTGTTTTTT
. . TRBJ1-1 TRBV30 CASSTGTEAFF TGTGCCTCCTCGACGGGCACTGAAGCTTTCTTT
. . TRBJ2-3 TRBV29-1 CSVRGGGAGDTQYF TGCAGCGTTAGAGGGGGGGGCGCTGGAGATACGCAGTATTTT
. . TRBJ1-5 TRBV6-6 CASSLAGESNQPQHF TGTGCCAGCAGCTTGGCGGGAGAGAGCAATCAGCCCCAGCATTTT
. . TRBJ1-2 TRBV4-2 CASSQWDGSYGYTF TGTGCCAGCAGCCAATGGGACGGAAGTTATGGCTACACCTTC
. . TRBJ2-2 TRBV27 CASSLYPGPTGELFF TGTGCCAGCAGTTTATATCCAGGACCCACCGGGGAGCTGTTTTTT
. . TRBJ2-7 TRBV20-1 CSARWGNEQYF TGCAGTGCTAGGTGGGGGAACGAGCAGTACTTC
. . TRBJ2-7 TRBV4-2 CASSQDVRGLYEQYF TGTGCCAGCAGCCAAGACGTCCGGGGGCTCTACGAGCAGTACTTC
few . TRBJ1-1 TRBV9 CASSVGPGAITEAFF TGTGCCAGCAGCGTAGGTCCGGGGGCTATAACTGAAGCTTTCTTT
few . TRBJ2-3 TRBV10-2 CASREGTDTQYF TGCGCCAGCAGGGAGGGCACAGATACGCAGTATTTT
. . TRBJ2-7 TRBV6-5 CASSYAASYEQYF TGTGCCAGCAGTTACGCGGCCTCCTACGAGCAGTACTTC
. . TRBJ1-2 TRBV6-5 CASSYAQSPDGYTF TGTGCCAGCAGTTACGCGCAATCGCCGGATGGCTACACCTTC
. . TRBJ2-1 TRBV5-6 CASSTRDFPYNEQFF TGTGCCAGCAGCACCCGGGACTTTCCCTACAATGAGCAGTTCTTC
. . TRBJ2-5 TRBV27 CASSQGQTQYF TGTGCCAGCAGTCAGGGGCAGACCCAGTACTTC
. . TRBJ1-1 TRBV29-1 CSARGGSTEAFF TGCAGCGCCAGAGGCGGGTCCACTGAAGCTTTCTTT
. . TRBJ2-7 TRBV30 CACKGMYEQYF TGTGCCTGTAAGGGAATGTACGAGCAGTACTTC
. . TRBJ2-5 TRBV9 CASSSQSTSGTQYF TGTGCCAGCAGCTCCCAGTCGACTAGTGGGACCCAGTACTTC
. TRBD1 TRBJ2-1 TRBV29-1 CSTRQGVVHEQFF TGCAGCACGCGACAGGGGGTTGTACATGAGCAGTTCTTC
. . TRBJ1-1 TRBV30 CACSRGTEAFF TGTGCCTGTTCACGGGGCACTGAAGCTTTCTTT
. TRBD2 TRBJ2-3 TRBV14 CASSLRLAPDTQYF TGTGCCAGCAGCCTGAGACTAGCGCCAGATACGCAGTATTTT
. . TRBJ2-7 TRBV7-9 CASSLSGTPEQYF TGTGCCAGCAGTCTATCCGGGACCCCCGAGCAGTACTTC
few . TRBJ2-6 TRBV11-2 CASSRFGANVLTF TGTGCCAGCAGCCGCTTTGGGGCCAACGTCCTGACTTTC
. TRBD1 TRBJ1-4 TRBV7-9 CASTEMTGDSEKLFF TGTGCCAGCACCGAAATGACAGGGGATAGTGAAAAACTGTTTTTT
few . TRBJ2-3 TRBV25-1 CASTPGSLGTDTQYF TGTGCCAGCACCCCGGGGAGTTTGGGCACAGATACGCAGTATTTT
. TRBD1 TRBJ1-4 TRBV2 CASSEKAGGSGDGKLFF TGTGCCAGCAGTGAAAAGGCAGGGGGTTCCGGAGATGGAAAACTGTTTTTT
few . TRBJ2-1 TRBV25-1 CASRGNNEQFF TGTGCCAGCAGGGGCAACAATGAGCAGTTCTTC
. TRBD1 TRBJ2-7 TRBV6-1 CASRTTGVGEQYF TGTGCCAGCAGGACCACAGGGGTCGGCGAGCAGTACTTC
. . TRBJ2-5 TRBV5-1 CASTQGGQETQYF TGCGCCAGCACCCAGGGTGGCCAAGAGACCCAGTACTTC
once TRBD1 TRBJ2-4 TRBV30 CAWVRTGDSIQYF TGTGCCTGGGTGAGGACAGGGGATAGCATTCAGTACTTC
. . TRBJ2-5 TRBV27 CASSLPGGAQYF TGTGCCAGCAGTTTACCCGGTGGGGCCCAGTACTTC
. . TRBJ2-5 TRBV15 CATSRESRTQYF TGTGCCACCAGCAGAGAATCCCGGACCCAGTACTTC
few . TRBJ1-5 TRBV27 CASSLWGRSNQPQHF TGTGCCAGCAGTTTATGGGGCAGGAGCAATCAGCCCCAGCATTTT
few . TRBJ2-7 TRBV29-1 CSAGYNYEQYF TGCAGCGCGGGATATAACTACGAGCAGTACTTC
few TRBD1 TRBJ2-7 TRBV15 CATSPDRGAYEQYF TGTGCCACCAGCCCTGACAGGGGAGCCTACGAGCAGTACTTC
few . TRBJ2-7 TRBV5-6 CASSWGNEQYF TGTGCCAGCAGCTGGGGGAACGAGCAGTACTTC